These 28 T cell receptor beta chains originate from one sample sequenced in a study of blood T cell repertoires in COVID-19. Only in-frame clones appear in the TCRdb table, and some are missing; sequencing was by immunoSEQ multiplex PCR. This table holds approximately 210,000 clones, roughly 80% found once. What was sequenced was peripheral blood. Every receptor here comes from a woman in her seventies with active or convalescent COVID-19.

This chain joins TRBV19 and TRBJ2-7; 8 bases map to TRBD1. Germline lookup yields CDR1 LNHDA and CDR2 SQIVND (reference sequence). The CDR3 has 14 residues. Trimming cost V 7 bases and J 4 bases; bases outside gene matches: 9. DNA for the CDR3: TGTGCCAGTAATAGGGGCAGGGGGCCTTACGAGCAGTACTTC. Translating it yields CASNRGRGPYEQYF.

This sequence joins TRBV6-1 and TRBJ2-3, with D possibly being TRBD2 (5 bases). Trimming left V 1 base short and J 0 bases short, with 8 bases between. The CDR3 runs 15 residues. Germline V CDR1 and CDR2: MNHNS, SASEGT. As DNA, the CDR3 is TGTGCCAGCAGTGAAGGAGGGCGTAGCACAGATACGCAGTATTTT. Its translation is CASSEGGRSTDTQYF.

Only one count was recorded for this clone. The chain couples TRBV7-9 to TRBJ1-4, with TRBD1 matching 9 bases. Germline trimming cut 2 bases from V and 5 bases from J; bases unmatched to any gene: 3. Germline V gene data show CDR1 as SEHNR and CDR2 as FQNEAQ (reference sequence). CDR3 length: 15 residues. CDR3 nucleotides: TGTGCCAGCAGCTTAAGGACAGGGGAGAATGAAAAACTGTTTTTT. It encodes CASSLRTGENEKLFF.

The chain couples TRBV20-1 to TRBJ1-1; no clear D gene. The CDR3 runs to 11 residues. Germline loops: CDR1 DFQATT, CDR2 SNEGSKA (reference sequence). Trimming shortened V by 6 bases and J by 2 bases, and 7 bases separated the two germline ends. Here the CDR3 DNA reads TGCAGTGCGTCGACTAACACTGAAGCTTTCTTT. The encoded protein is CSASTNTEAFF.

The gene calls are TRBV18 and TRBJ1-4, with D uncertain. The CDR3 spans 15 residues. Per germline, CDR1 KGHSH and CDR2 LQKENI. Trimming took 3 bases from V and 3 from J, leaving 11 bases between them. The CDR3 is CASSPFGMANEKLFF. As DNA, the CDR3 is TGTGCCAGCTCACCGTTCGGGATGGCTAATGAAAAACTGTTTTTT.

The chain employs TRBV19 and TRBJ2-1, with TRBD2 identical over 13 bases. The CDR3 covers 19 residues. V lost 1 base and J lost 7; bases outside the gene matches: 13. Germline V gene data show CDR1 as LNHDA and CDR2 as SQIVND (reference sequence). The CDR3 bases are TGTGCCAGTAGTATAGCAGGGCGCTTGACTAGCGGGGGGTGGAATGAGCAGTTCTTC. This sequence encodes CASSIAGRLTSGGWNEQFF.

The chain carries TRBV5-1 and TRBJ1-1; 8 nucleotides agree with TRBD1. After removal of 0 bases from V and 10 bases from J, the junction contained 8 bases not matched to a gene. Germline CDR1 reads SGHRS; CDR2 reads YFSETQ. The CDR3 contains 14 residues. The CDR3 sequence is CASSLEGQGIGAFF. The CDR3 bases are TGCGCCAGCAGCTTGGAAGGACAGGGTATTGGAGCTTTCTTT.

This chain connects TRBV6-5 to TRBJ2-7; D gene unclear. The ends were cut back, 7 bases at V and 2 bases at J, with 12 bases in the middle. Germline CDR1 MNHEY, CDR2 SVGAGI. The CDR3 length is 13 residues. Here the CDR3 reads CASTEQPTYEQYF. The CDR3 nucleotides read TGTGCCAGCACGGAGCAGCCCACCTACGAGCAGTACTTC.

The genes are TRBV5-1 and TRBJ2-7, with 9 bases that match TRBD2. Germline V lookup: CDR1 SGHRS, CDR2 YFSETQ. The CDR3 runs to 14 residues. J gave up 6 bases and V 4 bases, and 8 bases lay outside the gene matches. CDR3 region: CASSAYGTSFEQYF. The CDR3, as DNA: TGCGCCAGCAGCGCCTACGGGACTAGCTTCGAGCAGTACTTC.

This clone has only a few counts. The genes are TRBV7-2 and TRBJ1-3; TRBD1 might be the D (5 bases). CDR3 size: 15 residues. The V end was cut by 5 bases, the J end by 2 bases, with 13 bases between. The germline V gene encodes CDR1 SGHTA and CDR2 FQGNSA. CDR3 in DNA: TGTGCCAGCAGCCATGACGGGGGAGCTGGAAACACCATATATTTT. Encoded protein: CASSHDGGAGNTIYF.

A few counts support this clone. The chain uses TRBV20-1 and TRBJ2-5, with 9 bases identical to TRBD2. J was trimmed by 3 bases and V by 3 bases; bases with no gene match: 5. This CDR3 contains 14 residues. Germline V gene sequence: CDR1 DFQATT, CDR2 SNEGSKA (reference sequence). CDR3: CSASAAGGEETQYF. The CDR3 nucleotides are TGCAGTGCTAGTGCGGCGGGAGGGGAAGAGACCCAGTACTTC.

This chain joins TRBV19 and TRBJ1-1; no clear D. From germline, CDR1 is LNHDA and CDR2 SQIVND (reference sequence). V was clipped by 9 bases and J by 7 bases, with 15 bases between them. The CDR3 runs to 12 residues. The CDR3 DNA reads TGTGCCAGCGGAGGGCGTTCGAGTGAAGCTTTCTTT. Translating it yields CASGGRSSEAFF. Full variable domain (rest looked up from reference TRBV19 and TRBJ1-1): DGGITQSPKYLFRKEGQNVTLSCEQNLNHDAMYWYRQDPGQGLRLIYYSQIVNDFQKGDIAEGYSVSREKKESFPLTVTSAQKNPTAFYLCASGGRSSEAFFGQGTRLTVV.

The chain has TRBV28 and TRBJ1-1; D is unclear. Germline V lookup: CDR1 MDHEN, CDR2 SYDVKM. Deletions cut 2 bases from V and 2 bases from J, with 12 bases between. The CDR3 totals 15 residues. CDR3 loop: CASSLSPVLNTEAFF. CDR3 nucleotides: TGTGCCAGCAGTTTAAGCCCCGTGCTAAACACTGAAGCTTTCTTT.

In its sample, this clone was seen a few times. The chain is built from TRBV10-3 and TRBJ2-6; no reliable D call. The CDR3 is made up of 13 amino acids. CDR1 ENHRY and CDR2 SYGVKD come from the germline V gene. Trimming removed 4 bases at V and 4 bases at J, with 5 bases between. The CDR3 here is CAISGPGANVLTF. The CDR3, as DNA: TGTGCCATCAGTGGGCCCGGGGCCAACGTCCTGACTTTC.

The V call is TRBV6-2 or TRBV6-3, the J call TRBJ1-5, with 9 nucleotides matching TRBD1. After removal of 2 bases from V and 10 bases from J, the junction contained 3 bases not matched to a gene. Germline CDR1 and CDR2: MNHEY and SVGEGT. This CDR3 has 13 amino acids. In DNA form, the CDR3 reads TGTGCCAGCAGTTACCGGGACAGGGTACCCCAGCATTTT. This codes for CASSYRDRVPQHF.

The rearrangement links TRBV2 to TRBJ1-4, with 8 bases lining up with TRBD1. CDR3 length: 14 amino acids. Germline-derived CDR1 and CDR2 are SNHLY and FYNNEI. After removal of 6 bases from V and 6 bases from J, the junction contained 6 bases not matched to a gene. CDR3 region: CASRLTGADEKLFF. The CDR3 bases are TGTGCCAGCAGATTGACAGGGGCTGATGAAAAACTGTTTTTT. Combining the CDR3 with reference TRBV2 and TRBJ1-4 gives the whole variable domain EPEVTQTPSHQVTQMGQEVILRCVPISNHLYFYWYRQILGQKVEFLVSFYNNEISEKSEIFDDQFSVERPDGSNFTLKIRSTKLEDSAMYFCASRLTGADEKLFFGSGTQLSVL.

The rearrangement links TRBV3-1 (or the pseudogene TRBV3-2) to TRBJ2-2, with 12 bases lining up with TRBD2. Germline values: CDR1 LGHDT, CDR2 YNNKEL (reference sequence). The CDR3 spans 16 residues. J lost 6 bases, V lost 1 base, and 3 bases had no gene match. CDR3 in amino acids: CASSQVLAGGPGELFF. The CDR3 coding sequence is TGTGCCAGCAGCCAAGTCCTAGCGGGGGGGCCCGGGGAGCTGTTTTTT.

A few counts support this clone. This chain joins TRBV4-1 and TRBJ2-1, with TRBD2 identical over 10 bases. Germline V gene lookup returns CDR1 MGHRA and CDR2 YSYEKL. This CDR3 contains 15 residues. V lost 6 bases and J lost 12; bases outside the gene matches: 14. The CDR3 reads CASRLSSGRARRQFF. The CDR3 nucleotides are TGCGCCAGCAGACTGTCGAGCGGGAGGGCCAGAAGGCAGTTCTTC.

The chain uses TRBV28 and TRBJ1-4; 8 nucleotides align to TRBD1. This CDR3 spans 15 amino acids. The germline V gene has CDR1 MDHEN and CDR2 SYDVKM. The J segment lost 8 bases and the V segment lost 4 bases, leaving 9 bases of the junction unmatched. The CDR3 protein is CASSSPQGVEEKLFF. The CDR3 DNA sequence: TGTGCCAGCAGTTCACCACAGGGGGTAGAGGAAAAACTGTTTTTT.

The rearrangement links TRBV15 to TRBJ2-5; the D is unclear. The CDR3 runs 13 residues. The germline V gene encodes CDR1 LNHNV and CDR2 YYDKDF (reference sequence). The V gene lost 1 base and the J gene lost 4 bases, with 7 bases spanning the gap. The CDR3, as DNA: TGTGCCACCAGCAGAGGCTATTTAGAGACCCAGTACTTC. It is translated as CATSRGYLETQYF.

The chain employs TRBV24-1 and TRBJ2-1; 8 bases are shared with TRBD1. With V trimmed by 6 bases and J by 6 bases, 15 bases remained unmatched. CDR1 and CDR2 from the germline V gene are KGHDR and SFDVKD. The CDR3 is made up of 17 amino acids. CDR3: CATSRQGARGRLNEQFF. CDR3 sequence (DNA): TGTGCCACCAGTCGACAAGGGGCCAGGGGGCGGCTCAATGAGCAGTTCTTC.

The CDR3 is CASSLALGGAGEQFF. CDR3 nucleotide sequence: TGTGCCAGCAGCTTAGCATTAGGGGGCGCGGGTGAGCAGTTCTTC. The chain uses TRBV5-4 and TRBJ2-1, with TRBD1 matching over 7 bases. There are 15 residues in the CDR3. Germline loops: CDR1 SGHNT, CDR2 YYREEE (reference sequence). Trimming removed 2 bases from V and 9 bases from J; junction bases left unmatched: 11. The full variable domain, its missing parts supplied by reference TRBV5-4 and TRBJ2-1, is ETGVTQSPTHLIKTRGQQVTLRCSSQSGHNTVSWYQQALGQGPQFIFQYYREEENGRGNFPPRFSGLQFPNYSSELNVNALELDDSALYLCASSLALGGAGEQFFGPGTRLTVL.

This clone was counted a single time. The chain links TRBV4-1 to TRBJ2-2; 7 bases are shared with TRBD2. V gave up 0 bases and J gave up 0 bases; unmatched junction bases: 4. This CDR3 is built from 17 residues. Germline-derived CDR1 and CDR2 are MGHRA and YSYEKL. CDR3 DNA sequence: TGCGCCAGCAGCCAAGAAGCTGGGGGGGCGAACACCGGGGAGCTGTTTTTT. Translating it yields CASSQEAGGANTGELFF.

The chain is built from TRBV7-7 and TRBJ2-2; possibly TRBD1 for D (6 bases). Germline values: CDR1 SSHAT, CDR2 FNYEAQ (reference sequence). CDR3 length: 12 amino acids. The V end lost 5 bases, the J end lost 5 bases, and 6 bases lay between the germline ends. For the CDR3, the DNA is TGTGCCAGCAGCCAGGGGACCGGGGAGCTGTTTTTT. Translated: CASSQGTGELFF. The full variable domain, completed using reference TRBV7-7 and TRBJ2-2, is GAGVSQSPRYKVTKRGQDVTLRCDPISSHATLYWYQQALGQGPEFLTYFNYEAQPDKSGLPSDRFSAERPEGSISTLTIQRTEQRDSAMYRCASSQGTGELFFGEGSRLTVL.

CDR3 region: CASSAPGVGAYNEQFF. CDR3 sequence (DNA): TGTGCCAGCAGCGCACCTGGGGTGGGGGCTTACAATGAGCAGTTCTTC. The chain recombines TRBV21-1 with TRBJ2-1; TRBD1, the table's D call, was not compared with the DNA. TRBV21-1 counts as a pseudogene. The CDR3 extends over 16 amino acids.

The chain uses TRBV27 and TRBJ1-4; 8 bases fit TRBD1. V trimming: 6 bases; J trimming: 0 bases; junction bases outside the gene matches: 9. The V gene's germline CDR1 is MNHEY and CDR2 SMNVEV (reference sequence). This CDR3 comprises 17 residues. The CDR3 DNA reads TGTGCCAGCAGCCCAAAGGACAGGGCGTCAACTAATGAAAAACTGTTTTTT. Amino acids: CASSPKDRASTNEKLFF.

The CDR3 nucleotides read TGTGCCAGCAGCGCGGGGACTAGCGGATTTACCTACAATGAGCAGTTCTTC. It encodes CASSAGTSGFTYNEQFF. This chain connects TRBV9 to TRBJ2-1; 11 positions agree with TRBD2. Trimming removed 3 bases from V and 2 bases from J; junction bases left unmatched: 7. The CDR3 length is 17 residues. CDR1 and CDR2 from the germline V gene are SGDLS and YYNGEE.

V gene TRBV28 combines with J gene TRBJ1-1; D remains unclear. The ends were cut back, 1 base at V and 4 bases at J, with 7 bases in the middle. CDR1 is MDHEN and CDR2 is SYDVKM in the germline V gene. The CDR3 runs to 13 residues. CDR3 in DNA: TGTGCCAGCAGTTTATATCTCCCCACTGAAGCTTTCTTT. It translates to CASSLYLPTEAFF. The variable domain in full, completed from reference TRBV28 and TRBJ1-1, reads DVKVTQSSRYLVKRTGEKVFLECVQDMDHENMFWYRQDPGLGLRLIYFSYDVKMKEKGDIPEGYSVSREKKERFSLILESASTNQTSMYLCASSLYLPTEAFFGQGTRLTVV.